The 28 T cell receptor beta chains given below trace back to one sample, sequenced in a study of blood T cells in healthy people across ages. Sample-barcoded 5' priming and a J-beta primer mix drove a second PCR of roughly 6 to 12 cycles. TCRdb re-analysed the 5' RACE reads in MiXCR, keeping a single row per CDR3 protein. Here the sample spans more than 800,000 distinct CDR3 sequences, 25% to 35% being singletons. Sequencing was done on a sample of blood. The source is an elderly woman in good health.

The sample holds many counts of this clonotype. This chain uses TRBV27 with TRBJ2-1, with D possibly TRBD2 on 5 matching bases. V was shortened by 0 bases and J by 6 bases, with 12 bases between the two germline ends. There are 15 residues in the CDR3. Per germline, CDR1 MNHEY and CDR2 SMNVEV (reference sequence). The CDR3 protein is CASSLSERASNEQFF. CDR3 nucleotides: TGTGCCAGCAGTTTATCTGAGAGGGCAAGCAATGAGCAGTTCTTC.

This clonotype was seen many times. This chain connects TRBV2 to TRBJ2-3, with a weak D call TRBD2 (7 bases). The CDR3 is made up of 15 amino acids. The germline V gene has CDR1 SNHLY and CDR2 FYNNEI. The V and J ends lost 5 bases and 1 base respectively, with 13 bases between them. The CDR3 bases are TGTGCCAGCAGTATGGCGGGGGCCCGCACAGATACGCAGTATTTT. This encodes CASSMAGARTDTQYF.

This chain connects TRBV7-2 to TRBJ1-4; D uncertain. V was shortened by 2 bases and J by 8 bases, with 9 bases between the two germline ends. The CDR3 sequence is 13 residues long. CDR1 and CDR2 (germline): SGHTA, FQGNSA. This chain's CDR3 is CASSLYGWEKLFF. In DNA, the CDR3 is TGTGCCAGCAGCTTATATGGGTGGGAAAAACTGTTTTTT.

This clonotype turned up a few times. The chain recombines TRBV2 with TRBJ2-1; unclear D gene. V was clipped by 9 bases and J by 0 bases, with 15 bases between them. CDR3 length: 15 residues. Germline V CDR1 and CDR2: SNHLY, FYNNEI. CDR3 sequence (DNA): TGTGCCAGTAGCCCTGGGCAGATCTCCTACAATGAGCAGTTCTTC. Its protein is CASSPGQISYNEQFF.

The genes are TRBV18 and TRBJ1-2; D is uncertain. The length of the CDR3 is 17 residues. Germline CDR1 reads KGHSH; CDR2 reads LQKENI. The V end was cut by 3 bases, the J end by 1 base, with 18 bases between. The CDR3 bases are TGTGCCAGCTCACCGGTGGTGGGCGGAGTTAGTAACTATGGCTACACCTTC. Its protein product is CASSPVVGGVSNYGYTF.

V is TRBV28 and J is TRBJ1-1, with D maybe TRBD1 (5 bases). Germline V lookup: CDR1 MDHEN, CDR2 SYDVKM. The CDR3 runs to 15 residues. V was pared by 6 bases and J by 1 base, with 15 bases between. The CDR3 loop is CASSESIGGNTEAFF. DNA of the CDR3: TGTGCCAGCAGCGAATCAATTGGGGGGAACACTGAAGCTTTCTTT.

This clonotype showed up just a few times. This rearrangement joins TRBV3-1 to TRBJ1-1, with D possibly being TRBD1 (6 bases). This CDR3 contains 19 residues. Germline V gene data show CDR1 as LGHDT and CDR2 as YNNKEL (reference sequence). V lost 0 bases to trimming and J lost 2 bases, with 22 bases between them. The CDR3 region is CASSQDPSRYGGRNTEAFF. DNA of the CDR3: TGTGCCAGCAGCCAAGACCCATCGAGGTATGGGGGCCGCAACACTGAAGCTTTCTTT.

The sample holds many counts of this clonotype. The rearrangement joins TRBV6-1 to TRBJ2-3, with unresolved D. The germline CDR1 and CDR2 sequences are MNHNS and SASEGT. CDR3 length: 12 amino acids. The V end lost 5 bases, the J end lost 9 bases, and 12 bases lay between the germline ends. CDR3 residues: CASSPVGDTQYF. In nucleotides, the CDR3 is TGTGCCAGCAGTCCTGTCGGAGACACGCAGTATTTT.

This clonotype was recorded a few times. The gene calls are TRBV28 and TRBJ1-2, with D uncertain. Germline-derived CDR1 and CDR2 are MDHEN and SYDVKM. With 6 bases removed from V and 6 bases from J, the gap between germline ends came to 17 bases. The CDR3 consists of 14 residues. The CDR3 region has the DNA TGTGCCAGCAGAGCGGGAGGCCCCCGGCATGGCTACACCTTC. Its translation: CASRAGGPRHGYTF.

This clonotype was counted a few times. The chain has TRBV3-1 and TRBJ1-2; no firm D call. There are 13 residues in the CDR3. The V and J ends lost 0 bases and 7 bases respectively, with 9 bases between them. Germline V gene sequence: CDR1 LGHDT, CDR2 YNNKEL (reference sequence). The CDR3: CASSQDYPSGYTF. As DNA, the CDR3 is TGTGCCAGCAGCCAAGATTACCCGAGTGGCTACACCTTC. Complete variable domain (other parts from reference TRBV3-1 and TRBJ1-2): DTAVSQTPKYLVTQMGNDKSIKCEQNLGHDTMYWYKQDSKKFLKIMFSYNNKELIINETVPNRFSPKSPDKAHLNLHINSLELGDSAVYFCASSQDYPSGYTFGSGTRLTVV.

This clonotype was detected ten times or more. The V gene is TRBV6-2 or TRBV6-3, the J gene TRBJ2-1; TRBD2 matches at 11 bases. After removal of 6 bases from V and 9 bases from J, the junction contained 7 bases not matched to a gene. CDR1 and CDR2 from the germline V gene are MNHEY and SVGEGT. This CDR3 comprises 14 residues. The CDR3 sequence is CASRQTSGTGEQFF. The CDR3 DNA follows: TGTGCCAGCAGACAGACTAGCGGGACGGGTGAGCAGTTCTTC.

This clonotype was seen a few times. The chain combines TRBV7-9 with TRBJ2-2, with TRBD1 matching 9 bases. CDR1 is SEHNR, CDR2 FQNEAQ, per germline (reference sequence). V was clipped by 1 base and J by 4 bases; unmatched bases: 10. CDR3 length: 18 amino acids. The CDR3 DNA is TGTGCCAGCAGCTTAGACGGAAACAGGGGGCGCCGCACCGGGGAGCTGTTTTTT. Amino acid sequence: CASSLDGNRGRRTGELFF.

V gene TRBV6-1 combines with J gene TRBJ1-1; no reliable D call. The CDR3 is 14 amino acids. Trimming left V 4 bases short and J 0 bases short, with 9 bases between. Germline CDR1 reads MNHNS; CDR2 reads SASEGT. The DNA of the CDR3 is TGTGCCAGCAGTGGGGGAACGATGAACACTGAAGCTTTCTTT. Amino acids: CASSGGTMNTEAFF.

The table lists this clonotype with many counts. The V call is TRBV29-1, the J call TRBJ2-6, with D possibly being TRBD1 or TRBD2 (5 bases each). CDR1 and CDR2 from the germline V gene are SQVTM and ANQGSEA. Trimming stripped 6 bases from V and 0 bases from J, with 18 bases between. The CDR3 has 17 amino acids. The CDR3 spells CSVAFGTSSSGANVLTF. In DNA, the CDR3 is TGCAGCGTCGCATTCGGGACCTCCAGCTCTGGGGCCAACGTCCTGACTTTC.

This clonotype was seen repeatedly, ten times or more. V gene TRBV29-1 combines with J gene TRBJ1-2, with a possible D match to TRBD1 (6 bases). Germline CDR1 SQVTM, CDR2 ANQGSEA. The CDR3 runs 14 residues. V lost 1 base and J 4 bases, leaving 13 bases between the germline ends. CDR3 sequence reads: CSVEAGGGVYGYTF. The CDR3 DNA reads as TGCAGCGTTGAAGCTGGGGGCGGCGTCTATGGCTACACCTTC.

V is TRBV28 and J is TRBJ2-1; 11 nucleotides agree with TRBD2. The J call could be wrong; TRBJ2-7 is a better fit for the DNA end. Germline-derived CDR1 and CDR2 are MDHEN and SYDVKM. The CDR3 is made up of 18 amino acids. The CDR3 protein is CASSLGLADTLGLQEQYF. Written as DNA, the CDR3 is TGTGCCAGCAGTTTGGGACTAGCGGACACACTGGGCCTACAGGAGCAGTACTTC.

The chain joins TRBV20-1 to TRBJ1-2; the D is unclear. The V gene's germline CDR1 is DFQATT and CDR2 SNEGSKA (reference sequence). This CDR3 is 14 amino acids long. Trimming shortened V by 0 bases and J by 3 bases, and 11 bases separated the two germline ends. CDR3 protein: CSARDRWPDYGYTF. As DNA, the CDR3 is TGCAGTGCTAGAGACAGGTGGCCGGACTATGGCTACACCTTC.

This clonotype occurred a few times. A single base separates this from a much larger clone, so it may be a read error. V and J are TRBV29-1 and TRBJ2-3; D ambiguous. Germline V gene lookup returns CDR1 SQVTM and CDR2 ANQGSEA. This CDR3 spans 14 amino acids. V lost 2 bases and J lost 3, with 12 bases in between. The CDR3 coding sequence is TGCAGCGTTGAATATGGACCACCTACAGATACGCAGTATTTT. Translated: CSVEYGPPTDTQYF.

This clonotype appeared a few times. The chain joins TRBV3-1 to TRBJ1-2; 8 nucleotides align to TRBD1. The CDR3 consists of 15 residues. Per germline, CDR1 LGHDT and CDR2 YNNKEL (reference sequence). V lost 4 bases to trimming and J lost 3 bases; unmatched junction nucleotides: 7. CDR3 sequence (DNA): TGTGCCAGCAGCCCCGGCAGGGGGCCTTACTATGGCTACACCTTC. Amino acids: CASSPGRGPYYGYTF. Using reference TRBV3-1 and TRBJ1-2 for the parts outside the CDR3, the full variable domain is DTAVSQTPKYLVTQMGNDKSIKCEQNLGHDTMYWYKQDSKKFLKIMFSYNNKELIINETVPNRFSPKSPDKAHLNLHINSLELGDSAVYFCASSPGRGPYYGYTFGSGTRLTVV.

This clonotype has a count of ten or more. The rearrangement links TRBV7-9 to TRBJ2-3, with TRBD2 identical over 11 bases. Trimming took 10 bases from V and 0 from J; bases not matched to a gene: 3. The CDR3 is 14 residues long. CDR1 is SEHNR, CDR2 FQNEAQ, per germline (reference sequence). In nucleotides, the CDR3 is TGTGCCACGCTAGCGGGGGGTAGCACAGATACGCAGTATTTT. Translating gives CATLAGGSTDTQYF. The full variable domain, with the rest looked up from reference TRBV7-9 and TRBJ2-3, is DTGVSQNPRHKITKRGQNVTFRCDPISEHNRLYWYRQTLGQGPEFLTYFQNEAQLEKSRLLSDRFSAERPKGSFSTLEIQRTEQGDSAMYLCATLAGGSTDTQYFGPGTRLTVL.

The chain couples TRBV28 to TRBJ1-5, with 8 bases matching TRBD1. Trimming cost V 8 bases and J 2 bases; bases outside gene matches: 17. The CDR3 contains 18 residues. CDR1 and CDR2 from the germline V gene are MDHEN and SYDVKM. The DNA of the CDR3 is TGTGCCAGCTCCCGGACAGGGAGGGTCCGATACGGCAATCAGCCCCAGCATTTT. Residues: CASSRTGRVRYGNQPQHF.

The CDR3 loop is CASSYYGQHQETQYF. The CDR3 DNA follows: TGTGCCAGCAGTTATTACGGACAGCACCAAGAGACCCAGTACTTC. The chain combines TRBV6-5 with TRBJ2-5, with a tentative D call TRBD1 (6 bases). The CDR3 contains 15 residues. Trimming removed 3 bases from V and 0 bases from J, with 11 bases in between. Looked up from germline, CDR1 is MNHEY and CDR2 is SVGAGI.

The sample holds many counts of this clonotype. V gene TRBV6-2 or TRBV6-3 combines with J gene TRBJ2-7, with D possibly TRBD1 on 5 matching bases. The CDR3 is 14 amino acids. CDR1 and CDR2 from the germline V gene are MNHEY and SVGEGT. V gave up 7 bases and J gave up 2 bases, with 15 bases separating them. The CDR3 loop is CASTKKGFTYEQYF. The CDR3 nucleotides read TGTGCCAGCACTAAAAAGGGGTTCACCTACGAGCAGTACTTC.

With regard to this clonotype: A much larger clone differs from this one at a single base, so this may be a read error. The rearrangement uses TRBV5-1 and TRBJ1-1; D remains unclear. This CDR3 contains 15 residues. Trimming removed 0 bases at V and 1 base at J, with 10 bases between. Per germline, CDR1 SGHRS and CDR2 YFSETQ. The CDR3 nucleotides read TGCGCCAGCAGCTTGGACCCGGGGTCGAACACTGAAGCTTTCTTT. Translation: CASSLDPGSNTEAFF.

This clonotype was seen a handful of times. This chain joins TRBV20-1 and TRBJ1-1, with D maybe TRBD1 (5 bases). The germline V gene encodes CDR1 DFQATT and CDR2 SNEGSKA (reference sequence). This CDR3 has 12 amino acids. V lost 6 bases and J lost 5, with 13 bases in between. This CDR3 reads CSATQGWTEAFF. The CDR3 DNA sequence: TGCAGTGCCACCCAGGGCTGGACTGAAGCTTTCTTT.

This clonotype was recorded a few times. The chain couples TRBV20-1 to TRBJ2-4; D perhaps matches TRBD2 (6 bases). The CDR3 is made up of 11 amino acids. CDR1 is DFQATT and CDR2 is SNEGSKA in the germline V gene (reference sequence). Trimming cost V 5 bases and J 7 bases, with 9 bases left between them. The CDR3 region is CSAARGNIQYF. The CDR3 DNA follows: TGCAGTGCTGCCCGGGGGAACATTCAGTACTTC.

The table lists this clonotype with a few counts. This sequence joins TRBV6-2 or TRBV6-3 and TRBJ1-1; unclear D gene. V lost 6 bases and J 2 bases, leaving 13 bases between the germline ends. This CDR3 has 14 residues. Germline V CDR1 and CDR2: MNHEY, SVGEGT. CDR3 residues: CASSGRKVNTEAFF. The CDR3 DNA reads as TGTGCCAGCAGCGGCAGGAAGGTAAACACTGAAGCTTTCTTT.

This clonotype was seen only a few times. The J gene is TRBJ2-5, the V gene TRBV7-6; a possible D gene is TRBD1 (6 bases). CDR3 length equals 18 residues. V dropped 4 bases and J dropped 6 bases, with 27 bases sitting between them. Germline lookup yields CDR1 SGHVS and CDR2 FNYEAQ. The CDR3 DNA follows: TGTGCCAGCAGCTCCCTCCGGTCCGACAGGAGCATAAAAAAGACCCAGTACTTC. It specifies CASSSLRSDRSIKKTQYF.